Listed below are T cell receptor beta chains from one sample, sequenced in a study of beta chain features in type 1 diabetes. Some clones are missing from TCRdb's copy, which holds only in-frame ones; the method was immunoSEQ multiplex PCR. Counted here are a few hundred thousand clones, over 13% occurring once; the ten biggest clones make up approximately 0.019%. Sequencing used naive CD4+ T cells from blood. Receptors originate from a woman aged 18-30 years in good health. CDR3s include the opening cysteine and the closing phenylalanine or tryptophan. The order of the fields is D gene, J gene, V gene, clone size, CDR3 DNA, CDR3 protein. The D gene is left open where the match is weak. Rows may omit the clone size; those that give it use once, few, many or a size class.

d_call: NA
j_call: TRBJ2-1
v_call: TRBV2
clone_size: NA
cdr3_nt: TGTGCCAGTCGCCTGATGGGACAATACGACAATGAGCAGTTCTTC
cdr3_aa: CASRLMGQYDNEQFF

d_call: TRBD2
j_call: TRBJ2-5
v_call: TRBV12-5
clone_size: few
cdr3_nt: TGTGCTAGTGCAGAGCGGGAGTGGGGCGCCCAGTACTTC
cdr3_aa: CASAEREWGAQYF

d_call: TRBD2
j_call: TRBJ2-1
v_call: TRBV5-1
clone_size: few
cdr3_nt: TGCGCCAGCAGCCAACTAGCGGGAGGGCCCCTTGAGCAGTTCTTC
cdr3_aa: CASSQLAGGPLEQFF

d_call: TRBD2
j_call: TRBJ2-4
v_call: TRBV7-2
clone_size: NA
cdr3_nt: TGTGCCAGCAGCCCTGCTAGCGGACGGACGATAAACATTCAGTACTTC
cdr3_aa: CASSPASGRTINIQYF

d_call: NA
j_call: TRBJ2-2
v_call: TRBV9
clone_size: few
cdr3_nt: TGTGCCAGCAGCGTAAACGGCGGCCGAATGGAGCTGTTTTTT
cdr3_aa: CASSVNGGRMELFF

d_call: NA
j_call: TRBJ2-3
v_call: TRBV10-3
clone_size: few
cdr3_nt: TGTGCCATCAGTGCCCTCGGCCAGGGCATAGGCACAGATACGCAGTATTTT
cdr3_aa: CAISALGQGIGTDTQYF

d_call: NA
j_call: TRBJ2-1
v_call: TRBV7-3
clone_size: NA
cdr3_nt: TGTGCCAGCAGCTTACTGAGCTCCTACAATGAGCAGTTCTTC
cdr3_aa: CASSLLSSYNEQFF

d_call: TRBD2
j_call: TRBJ2-3
v_call: TRBV7-8
clone_size: few
cdr3_nt: TGTGCCAGCAGCTTTAGCGGGTTGGAAGGAGATACGCAGTATTTT
cdr3_aa: CASSFSGLEGDTQYF

d_call: TRBD1
j_call: TRBJ2-7
v_call: TRBV15
clone_size: NA
cdr3_nt: TGTGCCACCAGCAGAGATTACAACAGGGGATATTACGAGCAGTACTTC
cdr3_aa: CATSRDYNRGYYEQYF

d_call: NA
j_call: TRBJ2-1
v_call: TRBV28
clone_size: few
cdr3_nt: TGTGCCAGCAGCCATTACAATGAGCAGTTCTTC
cdr3_aa: CASSHYNEQFF

d_call: TRBD2
j_call: TRBJ2-7
v_call: TRBV7-2
clone_size: NA
cdr3_nt: TGTGCCAGCAGTTCTACTAGCGGGAGCTCCTACGAGCAGTACTTC
cdr3_aa: CASSSTSGSSYEQYF

d_call: TRBD1
j_call: TRBJ1-5
v_call: TRBV28
clone_size: few
cdr3_nt: TGTGCCAGCAGTTTATACGGCAGGGGGAATCAGCCCCAGCATTTT
cdr3_aa: CASSLYGRGNQPQHF

d_call: NA
j_call: TRBJ1-1
v_call: TRBV30
clone_size: few
cdr3_nt: TGTGCCTGGAGTAAGGGGGGGATGAACACTGAAGCTTTCTTT
cdr3_aa: CAWSKGGMNTEAFF

d_call: NA
j_call: TRBJ2-1
v_call: TRBV14
clone_size: NA
cdr3_nt: TGTGCCAGCAGCCAATTGCACGGTTACAATGAGCAGTTCTTC
cdr3_aa: CASSQLHGYNEQFF

d_call: TRBD2
j_call: TRBJ2-1
v_call: TRBV28
clone_size: NA
cdr3_nt: TGTGCCAGCAGTCCCCGGGGGGGGCAGTTCTTC
cdr3_aa: CASSPRGGQFF

d_call: NA
j_call: TRBJ1-1
v_call: TRBV7-9
clone_size: few
cdr3_nt: TGTGCCAGCAGCCCCCGGGGGTCGAACACTGAAGCTTTCTTT
cdr3_aa: CASSPRGSNTEAFF

d_call: NA
j_call: TRBJ2-6
v_call: TRBV18
clone_size: NA
cdr3_nt: TGTGCCAGCTCAGAGAGCTCTGGGGCCAACGTCCTGACTTTC
cdr3_aa: CASSESSGANVLTF

d_call: NA
j_call: TRBJ2-7
v_call: TRBV5-1
clone_size: NA
cdr3_nt: TGCGCCAGCAGCGCGCAGGGAATCTCCTACGAGCAGTACTTC
cdr3_aa: CASSAQGISYEQYF

d_call: TRBD2
j_call: TRBJ2-4
v_call: TRBV13
clone_size: few
cdr3_nt: TGTGCCAGCAGCCCTGGACTGAGCGGGAGGGTGGACATTCAGTACTTC
cdr3_aa: CASSPGLSGRVDIQYF

d_call: TRBD2
j_call: TRBJ2-3
v_call: TRBV5-1
clone_size: NA
cdr3_nt: TGCGCCAGCAGTTATGGCCTAGCGGGAGGTCCAGATACGCAGTATTTT
cdr3_aa: CASSYGLAGGPDTQYF

d_call: TRBD2
j_call: TRBJ2-3
v_call: TRBV7-2
clone_size: NA
cdr3_nt: TGTGCCAGCAGCTTAAGCCTAGCGGTCACAGATACGCAGTATTTT
cdr3_aa: CASSLSLAVTDTQYF

d_call: NA
j_call: TRBJ2-1
v_call: TRBV7-8
clone_size: NA
cdr3_nt: TGTGCCAGCAGCTTAGAGACTAGATTTGAGCAGTTCTTC
cdr3_aa: CASSLETRFEQFF

d_call: NA
j_call: TRBJ2-1
v_call: TRBV30
clone_size: NA
cdr3_nt: TGTGCCTGGAGTGCGTACAATGAGCAGTTCTTC
cdr3_aa: CAWSAYNEQFF

d_call: TRBD2
j_call: TRBJ2-7
v_call: TRBV28
clone_size: few
cdr3_nt: TGTGCCAGCAGACTAGCGGGACTTTACGAGCAGTACTTC
cdr3_aa: CASRLAGLYEQYF

d_call: NA
j_call: TRBJ2-7
v_call: TRBV27
clone_size: few
cdr3_nt: TGTGCCAGCAGCCGGGGAGCGGCTTCCTACGAGCAGTACTTC
cdr3_aa: CASSRGAASYEQYF

d_call: NA
j_call: TRBJ1-3
v_call: TRBV9
clone_size: NA
cdr3_nt: TGTGCCAGCAGCGTAGGGGGGACACATGGAAACACCATATATTTT
cdr3_aa: CASSVGGTHGNTIYF

d_call: TRBD1
j_call: TRBJ1-4
v_call: TRBV30
clone_size: NA
cdr3_nt: TGTGCCTGGAGGCCCGGACAGGGGGCGGAAAAACTGTTTTTT
cdr3_aa: CAWRPGQGAEKLFF

d_call: NA
j_call: TRBJ1-1
v_call: TRBV5-1
clone_size: few
cdr3_nt: TGCGCCAGCAGCTTGCTTGCAACGAGAACTGAAGCTTTCTTT
cdr3_aa: CASSLLATRTEAFF

d_call: TRBD1
j_call: TRBJ2-5
v_call: TRBV18
clone_size: NA
cdr3_nt: TGTGCCAGCTCTGTGAGACAGGGGACGTTTGGAGAGACCCAGTACTTC
cdr3_aa: CASSVRQGTFGETQYF

d_call: NA
j_call: TRBJ1-5
v_call: TRBV30
clone_size: few
cdr3_nt: TGTGCCTGGAAGTCCAACATAAATCAGCCCCAGCATTTT
cdr3_aa: CAWKSNINQPQHF

d_call: NA
j_call: TRBJ2-6
v_call: TRBV28
clone_size: NA
cdr3_nt: TGTGCCATCGGAGCCCCTAGTGGGGCCAACGTCCTGACTTTC
cdr3_aa: CAIGAPSGANVLTF

d_call: NA
j_call: TRBJ1-2
v_call: TRBV27
clone_size: NA
cdr3_nt: TGTGCCAGCAGCAAAGACAGCTATGGCTACACCTTC
cdr3_aa: CASSKDSYGYTF

d_call: NA
j_call: TRBJ2-5
v_call: TRBV9
clone_size: NA
cdr3_nt: TGTGCCAGCAGCGCGAAACAGGGTTGGGTGGAGACCCAGTACTTC
cdr3_aa: CASSAKQGWVETQYF

d_call: NA
j_call: TRBJ2-2
v_call: TRBV5-1
clone_size: few
cdr3_nt: TGCGCCAGCAGCTTGGCCGGAGAGAACACCGGGGAGCTGTTTTTT
cdr3_aa: CASSLAGENTGELFF

d_call: TRBD1
j_call: TRBJ1-1
v_call: TRBV6-5
clone_size: NA
cdr3_nt: TGTGCCAGCAGTTCCCCCCGACAGGGAGATGGCACTGAAGCTTTCTTT
cdr3_aa: CASSSPRQGDGTEAFF

d_call: NA
j_call: TRBJ1-2
v_call: TRBV28
clone_size: NA
cdr3_nt: TGTGCCAGCAGTTCCGGTGGCTACACCTTC
cdr3_aa: CASSSGGYTF

d_call: TRBD2
j_call: TRBJ2-7
v_call: TRBV5-1
clone_size: few
cdr3_nt: TGCGCCAGCAGCTATAATAGCGGGAGTCTAAACGAGCAGTACTTC
cdr3_aa: CASSYNSGSLNEQYF

d_call: NA
j_call: TRBJ2-5
v_call: TRBV7-2
clone_size: few
cdr3_nt: TGTGCCGGATCCTCGGGGTACCAAGAGACCCAGTACTTC
cdr3_aa: CAGSSGYQETQYF

d_call: TRBD2
j_call: TRBJ2-1
v_call: TRBV9
clone_size: NA
cdr3_nt: TGTGCCAGCAGCGTACTCGCGGGAGGGTACAATGAGCAGTTCTTC
cdr3_aa: CASSVLAGGYNEQFF

d_call: NA
j_call: TRBJ1-5
v_call: TRBV30
clone_size: NA
cdr3_nt: TGTGCCTGGGCCCCCAGTTCTGATCAGCCCCAGCATTTT
cdr3_aa: CAWAPSSDQPQHF

d_call: NA
j_call: TRBJ2-3
v_call: TRBV14
clone_size: few
cdr3_nt: TGTGCCAGCAGCCAAGTCCGGGGCACAGATACGCAGTATTTT
cdr3_aa: CASSQVRGTDTQYF

d_call: NA
j_call: TRBJ2-7
v_call: TRBV29-1
clone_size: few
cdr3_nt: TGCAGCGTTGAAGATCTTTCAAGACGTTCACAGGACTACGAGCAGTACTTC
cdr3_aa: CSVEDLSRRSQDYEQYF

d_call: NA
j_call: TRBJ2-1
v_call: TRBV28
clone_size: NA
cdr3_nt: TGTGCCAGCAGTTTAGTGGCGGGAAGCTCCTACAATGAGCAGTTCTTC
cdr3_aa: CASSLVAGSSYNEQFF

d_call: NA
j_call: TRBJ2-7
v_call: TRBV15
clone_size: NA
cdr3_nt: TGTGCCACCAGCCGTGGGGGGACCTCCTACGAGCAGTACTTC
cdr3_aa: CATSRGGTSYEQYF

d_call: NA
j_call: TRBJ2-5
v_call: TRBV5-5
clone_size: NA
cdr3_nt: TGTGCCAGCAGCTTGGGGTTGGGGGGTTCCCAAGAGACCCAGTACTTC
cdr3_aa: CASSLGLGGSQETQYF